This T cell receptor (beta chain) originates from a study of CXCR3-negative and CXCR3-positive naive CD8 T cells. Study outcomes and limitations: Memory CD8+ T cell repertoires were far less diverse than both naive subsets. With respect to TRBV-TRBJ usage, naive CXCR3-negative and CXCR3-positive cells were similar; memory differed.

Researchers prepared the TRB cDNA libraries using 5' RACE with UMI labels. TCRdb re-analyzed the 5' RACE reads; it lists each CDR3 protein once, without DNA. This repertoire includes over 55,000 distinct CDR3 sequences. This CDR3 contains 14 residues. Looked up from germline, CDR1 is SGHAT and CDR2 is FQNNGV. Notes on this clonotype: Its target is unknown.

The TCR was taken from a human donor in good health. Some clones in this sample may be carry-over from other donors' samples. Material for sequencing was memory CD8+ T cells from blood. This sequence joins TRBV11-2 and TRBJ2-7; without DNA, the TCRdb call of TRBD1 cannot be checked. The CDR3 sequence: CASSFGGFGYEQYF.